The 11 T cell receptor beta chains given below trace back to one sample, sequenced in a study of blood T cells in healthy people across ages. A second PCR of roughly 7 to 11 cycles used a sample-barcoded 5' primer and a J-beta primer mix. TCRdb re-called the 5' RACE reads with MiXCR, one entry per CDR3 protein. The table lists over 1,500,000 distinct CDR3 sequences, 40% to 55% of them singletons. Sample: blood. The source is a woman in her 40s in good health.

V gene TRBV6-2 or TRBV6-3 combines with J gene TRBJ2-1, with 9 nucleotides matching TRBD1. The CDR3 sequence is 14 residues long. Germline V lookup: CDR1 MNHEY, CDR2 SVGEGT. The V gene end was trimmed by 6 bases and the J gene end by 8 bases; junction bases not matched to a gene: 8. The CDR3 spells CASRGQGFWDEQFF. CDR3 DNA sequence: TGTGCCAGCAGGGGACAGGGATTCTGGGATGAGCAGTTCTTC.

This clonotype was seen only a few times. The chain uses TRBV20-1 and TRBJ2-5; D not resolved. The germline gives CDR1 DFQATT, CDR2 SNEGSKA (reference sequence). Trimming took off 0 bases at V and 4 bases at J, with 9 bases between the two ends. CDR3 size: 13 residues. The CDR3 sequence: CSARDLVGETQYF. The CDR3 DNA reads as TGCAGTGCTAGAGATCTGGTTGGAGAGACCCAGTACTTC.

The table lists this clonotype with a count of one. J is TRBJ1-6 and V is TRBV3-1; unclear D gene. The germline V gene encodes CDR1 LGHDT and CDR2 YNNKEL (reference sequence). The CDR3 totals 18 residues. V was cut by 0 bases and J by 0 bases, with 12 bases left in between. The CDR3: CASSQDGRGSSYNSPLHF. The CDR3 DNA reads as TGTGCCAGCAGCCAAGACGGAAGAGGGAGCTCCTATAATTCACCCCTCCACTTT.

V usage is TRBV7-8 and J usage is TRBJ2-1; the match to TRBD2 covers 7 bases. The V segment lost 4 bases and the J segment 8 bases; nucleotides outside the gene matches: 14. The CDR3 runs to 16 residues. Germline lookup yields CDR1 SGHVS and CDR2 FQNEAQ. CDR3 nucleotide sequence: TGTGCCAGCAGCTGGACTAGTTGGCCGAAGCGGGATGAGCAGTTCTTC. Encoded protein: CASSWTSWPKRDEQFF. Based on the CDR3 plus reference TRBV7-8 and TRBJ2-1, the full variable domain is GAGVSQSPRYKVAKRGQDVALRCDPISGHVSLFWYQQALGQGPEFLTYFQNEAQLDKSGLPSDRFFAERPEGSVSTLKIQRTQQEDSAVYLCASSWTSWPKRDEQFFGPGTRLTVL.

The J gene is TRBJ2-3, the V gene TRBV20-1; a possible D gene is TRBD2 (5 bases). This CDR3 region has 17 residues. Germline V gives CDR1 DFQATT, CDR2 SNEGSKA (reference sequence). Deletions cut 3 bases from V and 3 bases from J, with 22 bases between. The CDR3 spells CSARNSLPNGLTDTQYF. CDR3 DNA: TGCAGTGCTAGGAATTCCCTCCCTAACGGACTGACAGATACGCAGTATTTT.

This chain joins TRBV29-1 and TRBJ2-3; perhaps TRBD2 as D (6 bases). The CDR3 length is 15 residues. V was cut by 4 bases and J by 2 bases, with 16 bases left in between. The germline gives CDR1 SQVTM, CDR2 ANQGSEA. Here the CDR3 reads CSVGSPGGDTDTQYF. The CDR3 nucleotides are TGCAGCGTTGGGTCCCCCGGCGGGGACACAGATACGCAGTATTTT.

The chain has TRBV29-1 and TRBJ2-5; D ambiguous. V was trimmed by 6 bases and J by 5 bases, leaving 16 bases between them. This CDR3 region has 13 residues. Germline CDR1 is SQVTM and CDR2 is ANQGSEA. CDR3 protein: CSVDLAIGETQYF. DNA for the CDR3: TGCAGCGTCGACCTGGCGATCGGCGAGACCCAGTACTTC.

The chain has TRBV6-1 and TRBJ1-2, with unresolved D. The CDR3 sequence is 15 residues long. Per the germline V gene, CDR1 is MNHNS and CDR2 is SASEGT. V dropped 0 bases and J dropped 5 bases, with 13 bases sitting between them. The DNA for the CDR3 is TGTGCCAGCAGTGAAGCAGCACGACCGACTTATGGCTACACCTTC. Its protein is CASSEAARPTYGYTF.

This clonotype turned up a few times. The rearrangement uses TRBV6-2 or TRBV6-3 and TRBJ2-3; no firm D call. The V end was cut by 1 base, the J end by 0 bases, with 8 bases between. This CDR3 spans 15 amino acids. Germline CDR1 MNHEY, CDR2 SVGEGT. CDR3 coding DNA: TGTGCCAGCAGTTACTTTGTCGGTAGCACAGATACGCAGTATTTT. Amino acid sequence: CASSYFVGSTDTQYF.

This clonotype was observed a few times. The chain recombines TRBV29-1 with TRBJ1-6; perhaps TRBD1 as D (6 bases). The CDR3 has 12 amino acids. The V gene lost 5 bases and the J gene lost 7 bases, with 9 bases spanning the gap. Germline V gene sequence: CDR1 SQVTM, CDR2 ANQGSEA. The CDR3 DNA is TGCAGCGTTCGAGGGGGAAATTCACCCCTCCACTTT. Amino acid sequence: CSVRGGNSPLHF.

This clonotype was counted a single time. Being one base from a much bigger clone, this may be a read error. The V call is TRBV3-1, the J call TRBJ1-5; D gene uncertain. Germline V gene lookup returns CDR1 LGHDT and CDR2 YNNKEL (reference sequence). CDR3 length: 16 residues. CDR3 bases: TGTGCCAGCAGCCAAGGTTCACCGTCTACCAATCGGCCCCAGCATTTT. It is translated as CASSQGSPSTNRPQHF.